This T cell receptor beta chain was sequenced in a study of T cell responses to AZD1222 COVID-19 vaccine. The study pooled second doses at about 4 or about 12 weeks. V shed 4 bases, J shed 5 bases, and the junction held 5 bases outside the gene matches. From germline, CDR1 is MNHNY and CDR2 SVGAGI (reference sequence). CDR3 size: 15 residues. On this clone itself: As yet, its antigen is unknown.

General study points: The study found Spike-specific TCR breadth and depth rose after two AZD1222 doses. Spike regions recognized by vaccine-associated CD4 TCRs spanned the protein, led by 160-218 and 743-854. A mostly white British donor set with more females was recruited, and clonal diversity was possibly underestimated.

Here immunoSEQ multiplex PCR was the method, and the copy in TCRdb shows in-frame clones only, minus some. The sample consists of 150,000 to 250,000 clones, about 94% of them appearing once. This clonotype was sampled from an adult who received the AZD1222 COVID-19 vaccine. The genes are TRBV6-6 and TRBJ2-2; 9 bases map to TRBD1. The sequences come from peripheral blood, collected 28 days after the second AZD1222 dose. This chain's CDR3 is CASSSTGGLTGELFF. The CDR3 DNA is TGTGCCAGCAGTTCGACAGGGGGGTTGACCGGGGAGCTGTTTTTT.